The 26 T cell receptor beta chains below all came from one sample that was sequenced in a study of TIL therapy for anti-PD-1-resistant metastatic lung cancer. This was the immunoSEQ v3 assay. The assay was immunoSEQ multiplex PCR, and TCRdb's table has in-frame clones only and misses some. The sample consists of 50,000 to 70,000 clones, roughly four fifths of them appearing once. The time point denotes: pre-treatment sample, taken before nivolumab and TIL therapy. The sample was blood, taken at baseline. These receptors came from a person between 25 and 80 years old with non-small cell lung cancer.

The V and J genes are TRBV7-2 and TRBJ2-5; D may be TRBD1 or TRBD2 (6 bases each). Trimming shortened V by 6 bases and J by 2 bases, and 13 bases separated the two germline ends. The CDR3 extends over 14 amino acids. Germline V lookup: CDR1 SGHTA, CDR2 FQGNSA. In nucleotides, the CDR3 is TGTGCCAGCAGACCAATAGGGGGGCAAGAGACCCAGTACTTC. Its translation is CASRPIGGQETQYF.

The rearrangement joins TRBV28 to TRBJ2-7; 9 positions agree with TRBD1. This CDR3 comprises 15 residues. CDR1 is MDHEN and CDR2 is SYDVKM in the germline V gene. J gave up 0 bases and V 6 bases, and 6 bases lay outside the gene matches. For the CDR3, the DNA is TGTGCCAGCAGACAACAGGGGGCGAACTCCTACGAGCAGTACTTC. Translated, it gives CASRQQGANSYEQYF. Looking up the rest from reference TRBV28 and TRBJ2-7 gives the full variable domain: DVKVTQSSRYLVKRTGEKVFLECVQDMDHENMFWYRQDPGLGLRLIYFSYDVKMKEKGDIPEGYSVSREKKERFSLILESASTNQTSMYLCASRQQGANSYEQYFGPGTRLTVT.

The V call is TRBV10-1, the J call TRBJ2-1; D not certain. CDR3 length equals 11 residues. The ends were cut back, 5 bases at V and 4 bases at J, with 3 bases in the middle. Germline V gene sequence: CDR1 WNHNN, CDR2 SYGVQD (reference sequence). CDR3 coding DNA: TGCGCCAGCAGTCTATACAATGAGCAGTTCTTC. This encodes CASSLYNEQFF.

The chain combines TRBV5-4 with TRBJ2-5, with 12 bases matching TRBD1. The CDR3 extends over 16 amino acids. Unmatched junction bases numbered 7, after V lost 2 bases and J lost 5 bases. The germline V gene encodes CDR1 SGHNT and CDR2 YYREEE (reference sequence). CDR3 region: CASSFGGTGGAETQYF. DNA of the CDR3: TGTGCCAGCAGCTTTGGGGGGACAGGGGGCGCGGAGACCCAGTACTTC.

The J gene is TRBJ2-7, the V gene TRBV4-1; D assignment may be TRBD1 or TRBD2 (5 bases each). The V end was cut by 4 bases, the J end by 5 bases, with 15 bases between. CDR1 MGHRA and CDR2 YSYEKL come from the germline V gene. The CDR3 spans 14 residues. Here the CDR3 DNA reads TGCGCCAGCAGCCGGGGGATTGGGGTAGACGAGCAGTACTTC. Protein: CASSRGIGVDEQYF.

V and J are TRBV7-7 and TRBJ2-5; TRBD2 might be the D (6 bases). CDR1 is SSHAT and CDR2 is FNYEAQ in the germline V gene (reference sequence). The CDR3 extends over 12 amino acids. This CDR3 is CAVGTFQETQYF. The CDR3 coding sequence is TGTGCTGTAGGGACTTTTCAAGAGACCCAGTACTTC.

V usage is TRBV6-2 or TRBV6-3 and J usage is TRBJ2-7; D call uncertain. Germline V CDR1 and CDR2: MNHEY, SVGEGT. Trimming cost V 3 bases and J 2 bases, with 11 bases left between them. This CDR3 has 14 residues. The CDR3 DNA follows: TGTGCCAGCAGTTATCTCCACGGAACCTACGAGCAGTACTTC. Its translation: CASSYLHGTYEQYF.

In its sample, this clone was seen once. This CDR3 is CASSVVEDTQYF. CDR3 nucleotide sequence: TGTGCCAGCAGCGTAGTAGAAGATACGCAGTATTTT. J is TRBJ2-3 and V is TRBV9; D ambiguous. V was trimmed by 0 bases and J by 5 bases, leaving 4 bases between them. Germline loops: CDR1 SGDLS, CDR2 YYNGEE. The CDR3 has 12 amino acids. The complete variable domain, with remaining parts taken from reference TRBV9 and TRBJ2-3, reads DSGVTQTPKHLITATGQRVTLRCSPRSGDLSVYWYQQSLDQGLQFLIQYYNGEERAKGNILERFSAQQFPDLHSELNLSSLELGDSALYFCASSVVEDTQYFGPGTRLTVL.

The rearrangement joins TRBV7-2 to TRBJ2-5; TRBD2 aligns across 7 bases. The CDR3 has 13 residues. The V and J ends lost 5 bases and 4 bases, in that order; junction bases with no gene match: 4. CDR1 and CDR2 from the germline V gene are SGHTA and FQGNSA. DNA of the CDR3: TGTGCCAGCAGCCGACTAGCTGGAGAGACCCAGTACTTC. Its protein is CASSRLAGETQYF.

CDR3 nucleotide sequence: TGTGCCAGAAGCTTGGCCGGGAGGGAGCAAGGTAATTCTGGAAACACCATATATTTT. Encoded protein: CARSLAGREQGNSGNTIYF. This chain joins TRBV5-3 and TRBJ1-3; no definite D call. TRBV5-3 is an ORF, and what it does is uncertain. This CDR3 has 19 amino acids. V was clipped by 0 bases and J by 1 base, with 20 bases between them.

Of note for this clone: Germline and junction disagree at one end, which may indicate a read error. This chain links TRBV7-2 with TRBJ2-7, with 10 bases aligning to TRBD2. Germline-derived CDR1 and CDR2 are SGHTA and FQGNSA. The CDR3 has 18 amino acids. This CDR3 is CASSSNLNPGGSGGAPVF. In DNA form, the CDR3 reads TGTGCCAGCAGCTCGAATTTGAACCCCGGGGGGAGCGGGGGGGCCCCAGTTTTC.

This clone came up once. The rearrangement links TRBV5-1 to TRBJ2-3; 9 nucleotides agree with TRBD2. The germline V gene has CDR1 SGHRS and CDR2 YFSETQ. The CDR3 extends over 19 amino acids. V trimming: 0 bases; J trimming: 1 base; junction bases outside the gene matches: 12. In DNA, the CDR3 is TGCGCCAGCAGCTTGGTCGGCTTTAGCGGGGGATCTGGCACAGATACGCAGTATTTT. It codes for CASSLVGFSGGSGTDTQYF.

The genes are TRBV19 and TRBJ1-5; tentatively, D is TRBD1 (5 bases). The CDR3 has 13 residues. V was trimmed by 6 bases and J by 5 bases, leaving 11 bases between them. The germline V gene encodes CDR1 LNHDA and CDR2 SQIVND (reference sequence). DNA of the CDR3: TGTGCCAGTAGAGGTGGGGGTTATCAGCCCCAGCATTTT. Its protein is CASRGGGYQPQHF.

DNA for the CDR3: TGTGCCAGCTCCCGGGGAGGAGGGGGAGAGACCCAGTACTTC. This encodes CASSRGGGGETQYF. The V and J genes are TRBV14 and TRBJ2-5; D may match TRBD1 or TRBD2 (6 bases each). CDR1 is SGHDN, CDR2 FVKESK, per germline. V was shortened by 8 bases and J by 4 bases, with 17 bases between the two germline ends. The CDR3 sequence is 14 residues long.

CDR3 residues: CASSEIGAANEKLFF. The CDR3 DNA reads as TGTGCCAGCAGTGAAATAGGCGCGGCGAATGAAAAACTGTTTTTT. The chain couples TRBV6-1 to TRBJ1-4; the D is unclear. The V end lost 2 bases, the J end lost 5 bases, and 12 bases lay between the germline ends. The germline V gene encodes CDR1 MNHNS and CDR2 SASEGT. This CDR3 comprises 15 residues.

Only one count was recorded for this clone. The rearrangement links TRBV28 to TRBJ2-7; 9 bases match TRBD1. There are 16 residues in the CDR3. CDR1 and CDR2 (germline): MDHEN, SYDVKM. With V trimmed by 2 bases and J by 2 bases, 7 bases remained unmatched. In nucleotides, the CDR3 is TGTGCCAGCAGTTTAGGGACCGGGACAGGGACCTACGAGCAGTACTTC. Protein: CASSLGTGTGTYEQYF.

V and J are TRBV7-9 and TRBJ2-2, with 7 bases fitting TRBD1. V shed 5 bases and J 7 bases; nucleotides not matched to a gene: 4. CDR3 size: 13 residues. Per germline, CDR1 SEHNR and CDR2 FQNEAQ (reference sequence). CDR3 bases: TGTGCCAGCAGCCAACCAGGGGGCGGGGAGCTGTTTTTT. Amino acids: CASSQPGGGELFF.

CDR3 nucleotides: TGTGCCAGCAGTTACACAGATACGCAGTATTTT. Amino acids: CASSYTDTQYF. This chain links TRBV28 with TRBJ2-3; D is unresolved. The CDR3 loop spans 11 amino acids. Per germline, CDR1 MDHEN and CDR2 SYDVKM. Trimming left V 4 bases short and J 2 bases short, with 1 base between.

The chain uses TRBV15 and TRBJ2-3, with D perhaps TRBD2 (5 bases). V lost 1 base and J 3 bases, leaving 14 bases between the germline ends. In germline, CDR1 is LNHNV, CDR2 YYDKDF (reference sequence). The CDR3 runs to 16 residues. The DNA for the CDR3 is TGTGCCACCAGCAGAGGGAGTGGACGGAGGACAGATACGCAGTATTTT. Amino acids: CATSRGSGRRTDTQYF.

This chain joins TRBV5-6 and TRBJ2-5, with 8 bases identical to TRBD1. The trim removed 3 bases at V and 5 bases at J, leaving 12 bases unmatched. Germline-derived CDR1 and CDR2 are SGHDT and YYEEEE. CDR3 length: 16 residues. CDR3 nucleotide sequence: TGTGCCAGCAGCTCGGGGTTCAGGGGGCTGTGGGAGACCCAGTACTTC. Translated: CASSSGFRGLWETQYF.

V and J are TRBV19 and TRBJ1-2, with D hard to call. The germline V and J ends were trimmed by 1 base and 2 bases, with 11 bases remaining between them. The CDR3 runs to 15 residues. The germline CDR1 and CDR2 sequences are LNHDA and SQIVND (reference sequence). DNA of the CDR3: TGTGCCAGTAGTATAGTGGCCGGTACCAACTATGGCTACACCTTC. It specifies CASSIVAGTNYGYTF.

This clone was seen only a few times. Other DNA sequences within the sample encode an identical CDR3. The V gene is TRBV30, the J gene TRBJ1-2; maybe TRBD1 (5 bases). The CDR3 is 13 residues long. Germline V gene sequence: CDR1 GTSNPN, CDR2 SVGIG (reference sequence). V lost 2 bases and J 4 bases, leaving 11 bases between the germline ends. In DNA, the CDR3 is TGTGCCTGGAGTCGAGACAGACCCTATGGCTACACCTTC. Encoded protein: CAWSRDRPYGYTF.

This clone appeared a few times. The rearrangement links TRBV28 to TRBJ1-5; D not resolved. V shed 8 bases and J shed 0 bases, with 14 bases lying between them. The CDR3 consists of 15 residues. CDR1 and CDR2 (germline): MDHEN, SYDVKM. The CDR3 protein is CASRVGPASNQPQHF. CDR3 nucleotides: TGTGCCAGCCGTGTTGGGCCAGCTAGCAATCAGCCCCAGCATTTT.

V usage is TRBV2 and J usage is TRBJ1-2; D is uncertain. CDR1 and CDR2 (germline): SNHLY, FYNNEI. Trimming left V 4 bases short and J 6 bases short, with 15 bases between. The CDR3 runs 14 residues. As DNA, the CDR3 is TGTGCCAGCAGTGTTAGATCCGGTCGTGATGGCTACACCTTC. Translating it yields CASSVRSGRDGYTF.

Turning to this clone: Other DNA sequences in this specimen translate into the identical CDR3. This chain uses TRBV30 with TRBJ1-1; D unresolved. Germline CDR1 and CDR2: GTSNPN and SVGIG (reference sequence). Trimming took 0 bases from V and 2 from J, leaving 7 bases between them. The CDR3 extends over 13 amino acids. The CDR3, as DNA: TGTGCCTGGAGTGTAGGTGGCAACACTGAAGCTTTCTTT. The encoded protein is CAWSVGGNTEAFF.

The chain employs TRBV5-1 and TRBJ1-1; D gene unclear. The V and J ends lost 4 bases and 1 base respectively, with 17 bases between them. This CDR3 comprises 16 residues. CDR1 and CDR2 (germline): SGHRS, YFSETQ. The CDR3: CASSLTFRTGNTEAFF. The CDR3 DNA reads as TGCGCCAGCAGCCTCACGTTCCGGACGGGGAACACTGAAGCTTTCTTT.